Following are 19 T cell receptor beta chains from one sample sequenced in a study of healthy donors' naive CD4 and CD8 T cells. Each TCR library used 500 ng of total RNA and a linear amplification protocol. TCRdb recomputed calls from the reads with MiXCR, one row per CDR3 protein. The data contain 150,000 to 200,000 distinct CDR3 sequences, around 70% of them singletons. The sample was naive CD4+ and CD8+ T cells sorted from blood, pooled from several donors. The receptors originated from a pool of human donors in good health; the sample pools cells from several healthy donors.

This clonotype is a singleton in its sample. Here the CDR3 DNA reads TGTGCCAGTAGTAAGGTGGACAGGGGCAGCGAGCAGTACTTC. Translating gives CASSKVDRGSEQYF. The rearrangement joins TRBV19 to TRBJ2-7, with TRBD1 identical over 9 bases. The CDR3 has 14 residues. Germline trimming cut 4 bases from V and 6 bases from J; bases unmatched to any gene: 7. The germline CDR1 and CDR2 sequences are LNHDA and SQIVND (reference sequence). Combining the CDR3 with reference TRBV19 and TRBJ2-7 gives the whole variable domain DGGITQSPKYLFRKEGQNVTLSCEQNLNHDAMYWYRQDPGQGLRLIYYSQIVNDFQKGDIAEGYSVSREKKESFPLTVTSAQKNPTAFYLCASSKVDRGSEQYFGPGTRLTVT.

This sequence joins TRBV11-1 and TRBJ2-7; the D gene is possibly TRBD1 (6 bases). This CDR3 region has 14 residues. The V end lost 1 base, the J end lost 5 bases, and 12 bases lay between the germline ends. CDR1 is SGHAT and CDR2 is FQDESV in the germline V gene (reference sequence). The DNA for the CDR3 is TGTGCCAGCAGCTTAGGGACAGCCAGCGACGAGCAGTACTTC. Its protein product is CASSLGTASDEQYF.

This chain joins TRBV19 and TRBJ2-1, with D possibly being TRBD2 (6 bases). CDR1 is LNHDA and CDR2 is SQIVND in the germline V gene (reference sequence). Trimming pared 10 bases from V and 9 bases from J, leaving 16 bases between. The CDR3 runs to 12 residues. CDR3 sequence (DNA): TGTGCCACCATCGAAAGGGGAGGTGAGCAGTTCTTC. Translated: CATIERGGEQFF.

This clonotype was seen a few times. The rearrangement uses TRBV30 and TRBJ2-1, with 7 bases fitting TRBD1. Germline loops: CDR1 GTSNPN, CDR2 SVGIG (reference sequence). This CDR3 has 11 amino acids. Trimming removed 5 bases from V and 8 bases from J; junction bases left unmatched: 3. DNA for the CDR3: TGTGCCTGGGACAGGGATCATGAGCAGTTCTTC. Its translation: CAWDRDHEQFF.

As DNA, the CDR3 is TGCAGCGTTACGACCGGGACTAGCGACCAAGAGACCCAGTACTTC. Amino acid sequence: CSVTTGTSDQETQYF. The rearrangement joins TRBV29-1 to TRBJ2-5; 10 positions agree with TRBD2. Germline V gives CDR1 SQVTM, CDR2 ANQGSEA. The CDR3 has 15 residues. Trimming removed 5 bases from V and 0 bases from J; junction bases left unmatched: 6.

The chain employs TRBV10-3 and TRBJ2-7; TRBD1 matches at 8 bases. Trimming removed 6 bases from V and 1 base from J; junction bases left unmatched: 5. The CDR3 is made up of 14 amino acids. CDR1 and CDR2 from the germline V gene are ENHRY and SYGVKD. The CDR3 nucleotides are TGTGCCATCAGCGGACAGGGAAATTCCTACGAGCAGTACTTC. It specifies CAISGQGNSYEQYF.

The chain recombines TRBV19 with TRBJ1-5, with 9 bases matching TRBD1. There are 14 residues in the CDR3. Germline V gene lookup returns CDR1 LNHDA and CDR2 SQIVND (reference sequence). Trimming removed 4 bases from V and 5 bases from J; junction bases left unmatched: 3. CDR3 DNA sequence: TGTGCCAGTAGTACCGGGACAGGGCATCAGCCCCAGCATTTT. Its protein is CASSTGTGHQPQHF.

The chain has TRBV19 and TRBJ2-7; either TRBD1 or TRBD2 may supply D (5 bases each). Germline V gene sequence: CDR1 LNHDA, CDR2 SQIVND (reference sequence). This CDR3 is built from 14 residues. Trimming left V 5 bases short and J 3 bases short, with 14 bases between. CDR3 residues: CASSPGAGNYEQYF. Here the CDR3 DNA reads TGTGCCAGTAGTCCCGGGGCAGGGAACTACGAGCAGTACTTC.

This clonotype showed up just a few times. The J gene is TRBJ1-3, the V gene TRBV30; D remains ambiguous. The V and J ends lost 2 bases and 2 bases respectively, with 13 bases between them. Germline CDR1 reads GTSNPN; CDR2 reads SVGIG (reference sequence). This CDR3 is 15 amino acids long. The CDR3 sequence is CAWSFRGLPGNTIYF. CDR3 nucleotide sequence: TGTGCCTGGAGTTTCCGTGGACTACCTGGAAACACCATATATTTT.

This chain uses TRBV12-3 or TRBV12-4 with TRBJ1-5; 9 positions match TRBD1. CDR3 length equals 15 residues. V lost 5 bases, J lost 3 bases, and 5 bases stayed unmatched. In DNA, the CDR3 is TGTGCCAGCAGTGTGACAGGGGGGACCAATCAGCCCCAGCATTTT. It codes for CASSVTGGTNQPQHF.

This clonotype was found a few times. The chain uses TRBV29-1 and TRBJ2-1, with D perhaps being TRBD1 or TRBD2 (5 bases each). Germline V CDR1 and CDR2: SQVTM, ANQGSEA. V dropped 5 bases and J dropped 7 bases, with 18 bases sitting between them. This CDR3 spans 14 amino acids. The CDR3 reads CSVLLSVGRNEQFF. In DNA, the CDR3 is TGCAGCGTTCTCTTGTCCGTGGGACGTAATGAGCAGTTCTTC.

The chain recombines TRBV5-1 with TRBJ2-1, with D perhaps TRBD2 (6 bases). V was clipped by 3 bases and J by 7 bases, with 11 bases between them. The CDR3 sequence is 13 residues long. Germline V gene lookup returns CDR1 SGHRS and CDR2 YFSETQ. As DNA, the CDR3 is TGCGCCAGCAGCTCGGGGGATCGGAATGAGCAGTTCTTC. It encodes CASSSGDRNEQFF. Full variable domain (outside the CDR3, taken from reference TRBV5-1 and TRBJ2-1): KAGVTQTPRYLIKTRGQQVTLSCSPISGHRSVSWYQQTPGQGLQFLFEYFSETQRNKGNFPGRFSGRQFSNSRSEMNVSTLELGDSALYLCASSSGDRNEQFFGPGTRLTVL.

This chain uses TRBV13 with TRBJ2-5; D is ambiguous. V dropped 5 bases and J dropped 0 bases, with 16 bases sitting between them. Germline V gene data show CDR1 as PRHDT and CDR2 as FYEKMQ (reference sequence). There are 16 residues in the CDR3. The CDR3 bases are TGTGCCAGCAGCCGTGAGGCAGGAGAGTACCAAGAGACCCAGTACTTC. It codes for CASSREAGEYQETQYF.

This chain connects TRBV6-5 to TRBJ1-5; D unresolved. The V gene lost 0 bases and the J gene lost 9 bases, with 9 bases spanning the gap. CDR3 length: 13 residues. Germline-derived CDR1 and CDR2 are MNHEY and SVGAGI. CDR3 coding DNA: TGTGCCAGCAGTTACTCCCGCATCGGGCCCCAGCATTTT. Its translation: CASSYSRIGPQHF.

This clonotype was found a few times. This chain links TRBV6-2 or TRBV6-3 with TRBJ2-3; D gene ambiguous. Trimming left V 6 bases short and J 2 bases short, with 18 bases between. The CDR3 has 16 residues. Germline values: CDR1 MNHEY, CDR2 SVGEGT. CDR3 coding DNA: TGTGCCAGCAGGACCTCGAGACTGCCCCACACAGATACGCAGTATTTT. As protein: CASRTSRLPHTDTQYF.

The chain links TRBV13 to TRBJ2-1, with D unclear. Deletions cut 1 base from V and 4 bases from J, with 11 bases between. The CDR3 has 15 amino acids. From germline, CDR1 is PRHDT and CDR2 FYEKMQ (reference sequence). CDR3 nucleotides: TGTGCCAGCAGCTTAGTGCCAGTTGGATACAATGAGCAGTTCTTC. Translating gives CASSLVPVGYNEQFF.

The chain combines TRBV20-1 with TRBJ1-1; perhaps TRBD1 as D (5 bases). Germline values: CDR1 DFQATT, CDR2 SNEGSKA (reference sequence). The CDR3 is 13 residues long. The V gene lost 5 bases and the J gene lost 0 bases, with 10 bases spanning the gap. DNA for the CDR3: TGCAGTGCTCTGGGGCCCCTGAACACTGAAGCTTTCTTT. This translates into CSALGPLNTEAFF.

The V and J genes are TRBV7-8 and TRBJ2-7; 8 bases are shared with TRBD1. This CDR3 contains 14 residues. Per germline, CDR1 SGHVS and CDR2 FQNEAQ. Germline trimming cut 5 bases from V and 3 bases from J; bases unmatched to any gene: 6. CDR3 sequence: CASSPTGTGYEQYF. The CDR3 nucleotides read TGTGCCAGCAGCCCAACCGGGACAGGCTACGAGCAGTACTTC. Based on the CDR3 plus reference TRBV7-8 and TRBJ2-7, the full variable domain is GAGVSQSPRYKVAKRGQDVALRCDPISGHVSLFWYQQALGQGPEFLTYFQNEAQLDKSGLPSDRFFAERPEGSVSTLKIQRTQQEDSAVYLCASSPTGTGYEQYFGPGTRLTVT.

The chain joins TRBV7-2 to TRBJ2-1, with 11 bases matching TRBD2. The J segment lost 9 bases and the V segment lost 3 bases, leaving 4 bases of the junction unmatched. CDR3 length: 14 residues. Per germline, CDR1 SGHTA and CDR2 FQGNSA. The CDR3 sequence is CASSFLAGGSEQFF. As DNA, the CDR3 is TGTGCCAGCAGCTTCCTAGCGGGAGGAAGTGAGCAGTTCTTC.